These 8 T cell receptor beta chains came from one sample sequenced in a study of T cell responses to AZD1222 COVID-19 vaccine. The method was immunoSEQ multiplex PCR; TCRdb's version includes in-frame clones alone and lacks a portion of them. The table lists about 100,000 clones, around 90% of them singletons, with 1.8% in the top ten. Source: peripheral blood, taken on day 0 of AZD1222 vaccination. The receptors shown here come from an adult in good health.

The count of this clone is one. V gene TRBV15 combines with J gene TRBJ2-2; TRBD1 aligns across 7 bases. Looked up from germline, CDR1 is LNHNV and CDR2 is YYDKDF (reference sequence). Trimming took 0 bases from V and 0 from J; bases not matched to a gene: 13. The CDR3 has 20 amino acids. The CDR3: CATSRDWVVRTGTNTGELFF. The CDR3 DNA reads TGTGCCACCAGCAGAGACTGGGTTGTCAGGACAGGAACGAACACCGGGGAGCTGTTTTTT.

The rearrangement links TRBV5-4 to TRBJ2-6; D is uncertain. The CDR3 runs 13 residues. Per germline, CDR1 SGHNT and CDR2 YYREEE (reference sequence). With 0 bases removed from V and 2 bases from J, the gap between germline ends came to 0 bases. The CDR3 sequence is CASSLAGANVLTF. CDR3 nucleotides: TGTGCCAGCAGCTTGGCTGGGGCCAACGTCCTGACTTTC.

This clone turned up a few times. The rearrangement uses TRBV4-2 and TRBJ1-1; no firm D call. The V end lost 0 bases, the J end lost 5 bases, and 7 bases lay between the germline ends. Germline lookup yields CDR1 LGHNA and CDR2 YNFKEQ. The CDR3 is made up of 13 amino acids. The CDR3 sequence is CASSQEKETEAFF. DNA of the CDR3: TGTGCCAGCAGCCAAGAGAAAGAAACTGAAGCTTTCTTT.

The chain uses TRBV1 and TRBJ1-5. TRBV1 is given as a pseudogene. The CDR3 extends over 20 amino acids. The CDR3 region is CTSSQGTGLRRVFSNQPQHF. The CDR3 DNA follows: TGCACCAGCAGCCAAGGGACGGGACTTCGGAGGGTGTTTAGCAATCAGCCCCAGCATTTT.

The chain links TRBV3-1 (or the pseudogene TRBV3-2) to TRBJ1-2; 9 nucleotides match TRBD1. In germline, CDR1 is LGHDT, CDR2 YNNKEL (reference sequence). Trimming at V came to 7 bases and at J to 5 bases, leaving 2 bases not matched to a gene. This CDR3 spans 12 amino acids. CDR3 bases: TGTGCCAGCACCGGGACAGGGTATGGCTACACCTTC. Translation: CASTGTGYGYTF.

This sequence joins TRBV6-1 and TRBJ1-1; 10 bases map to TRBD1. V lost 4 bases to trimming and J lost 1 base; unmatched junction nucleotides: 9. Looked up from germline, CDR1 is MNHNS and CDR2 is SASEGT. The CDR3 is 17 residues long. CDR3 DNA: TGTGCCAGCAGTGTCAGACAGGGGGCTGTGGAGAACACTGAAGCTTTCTTT. Encoded protein: CASSVRQGAVENTEAFF.

The rearrangement links TRBV27 to TRBJ2-3; D may be TRBD2 (5 bases). The CDR3 loop spans 16 amino acids. Trimming took off 3 bases at V and 2 bases at J, with 15 bases between the two ends. From germline, CDR1 is MNHEY and CDR2 SMNVEV (reference sequence). CDR3 DNA: TGTGCCAGCAGTTTCCTCCCCCGGGGAGCCACAGATACGCAGTATTTT. Translated, it gives CASSFLPRGATDTQYF.

The V gene is TRBV14, the J gene TRBJ2-7; possible D gene TRBD2, 5 bases. This CDR3 is built from 15 residues. Germline assignment: CDR1 SGHDN and CDR2 FVKESK. Trimming left V 3 bases short and J 3 bases short, with 15 bases between. The CDR3 DNA sequence: TGTGCCAGCAGCCATCCCAGAGGACTGAGCTACGAGCAGTACTTC. Protein product: CASSHPRGLSYEQYF.